A single T cell receptor beta chain is shown here with its context. Which antigen it targets is not known. No quality values exist for individual bases; no much larger clone is one base distant. This sample was included in a study of blood T cell repertoires in COVID-19 (dated by TCRdb to about 2020). For the study in its entirety: Samples from collaborators originated in the United States, Italy and Spain and spanned both the acute and convalescent phases of COVID-19. The material from the prospective study consisted of cDNA or gDNA derived from T cells, B-cell-depleted T cells, or PBMCs. Subjects who had been exposed to COVID-19, were actively infected with it, or had recovered from it provided the deeply sampled blood TCRbeta repertoires that made up the dataset. The repertoires were released in a freely available public database meant as a resource for research on the immune response to SARS-CoV-2. Samples were obtained from the ongoing ImmuneRACE study (first 160 participants) and from 1,200 or so subjects provided by 6 global collaborators. Sample metadata almost always included a de-identified subject ID, COVID-19 status, age in years and sex. HLA class I and class II types, where available, came from metadata supplied by the sample provider rather than from assay-based typing. Summary of the overall study and its limitations: The quantity of clinical and demographic metadata differed by source and by participant and was supplied without curation.

Another Seattle source contributed samples from volunteer blood donors who had recovered from COVID-19. The collaborating institutions used their own protocols to collect whole blood in K2EDTA tubes. Collaborator samples were shipped for TCRbeta analysis as frozen whole blood, isolated PBMCs, or DNA extracted from either sample type. The CDR3 sequence holds 13 residues, the cysteine and phenylalanine included. Kept here is only the CDR3 DNA, which spans 39 bases and is read in frame from base 1. In the germline V gene, CDR1 corresponds to KGHSH and CDR2 to LQKENI. Trimming costs V 4 bases and J 4 bases, and their ends lie 10 bases apart. The immunoSEQ Assay, a bias-controlled multiplex PCR, was used to amplify TCRbeta CDR3 regions from genomic DNA. Processing in the source paper ran as follows. Within the assay, amplification of reference gene primers was used to estimate how many nucleated cells each sample contained. To quantify the absolute abundance of each unique TCRbeta CDR3 rearrangement, sequence reads were collapsed and filtered. For each sample, productive Simpson clonality was calculated by taking the square root of Simpson's diversity index across productive rearrangements. TCRdb obtained this table from immuneACCESS and retained in-frame rearrangements with V and J assigned. These tables miss some clones; where compared with another copy, unresolved V genes account for less than half of the shortfall, and the remainder is unexplained. V, J and clone size were drawn from that table, and D and trimming were deduced from the DNA. Recorded for this sample are about 130,000 clones; 80% to 85% of them occurred a single time. Roughly an eighth of the sample rests with the top ten.

The source material was peripheral blood. The TCR was taken from a woman in her thirties who had recovered from COVID-19. The rearranged chain carries TRBV18 and TRBJ1-1; the best D guess is TRBD1, with 5 bases matching. The DNA sequence is given as TGTGCCAGCTCACTTGTGGACATCACTGAAGCTTTCTTT. The encoded protein is CASSLVDITEAFF.